This TCR beta chain stems from a study of shared clonotypes between healthy human individuals (dated by TCRdb to the early 2020s). Study-wide context: A couple of women and a few men aged 18 to 49 years were included in the cohort. For each donor, three plates each were used for CD4 naive and CD4 memory, two plates were used for CD8 naive, and one plate was used for CD8 memory. The study deeply sequenced blood TCR repertoires of about five healthy adults to estimate repertoire size and the extent of clonotype sharing between individuals. To increase sequencing depth and limit assay-specific biases, different laboratories used diverse techniques to prepare libraries and sequence TCR repertoires. Leukapheresis yielded between about 0.9 and 8.9 billion PBMCs per donor. Summary of the overall study and its limitations: Sampling was limited to blood, and TCR repertoires in tissue likely differ from TCR repertoires in blood. Even with the large sequencing depth, rarefaction of the sorted-subset datasets indicated that sequencing was incomplete. Estimated clonotype richness was generally larger for naive than for memory subsets. When a handful of donors were compared, the shared fraction of clonotypes was around 4.6% for naive CD4, over 3% for naive CD8, 2% to 2.5% for memory CD4, and about 0.36% for memory CD8. Because the study included a small number of donors, the genetic and exposure-history diversity represented was limited. Compared with non-shared clonotypes, clonotypes shared by all four sorted-subset donors had higher generation probabilities. Pairwise subsampling indicated that sequencing depth was expected to affect the degree of clonotype sharing among donors.

Spanning cysteine to phenylalanine, the CDR3 consists of 14 amino acids. Only CDR3 DNA is held: 42 bases, read in frame from base 1. For CDR1 and CDR2, the germline V gene lists MGHRA and YSYEKL. V is pruned by 2 bases and J by 7 bases, leaving 6 bases of the junction without a gene match. This clone appeared a few times. The specificity of this receptor is unknown. No clone much larger than this one lies a single base away; base qualities are absent. Healthy HIV-negative adults with no recently reported acute infections or vaccinations were included as donors. Every donor was a Caucasian adult residing in Nashville, Tennessee, USA. Magnetic negative selection was used to enrich CD4+ T cells, after which naive cells were positively selected on CD45RA and the negative fraction became the memory subset. After blood collection by leukapheresis, PBMCs were isolated using Ficoll-Histopaque density gradient centrifugation and then cryopreserved in the vapor phase of liquid nitrogen. Analytical flow cytometry was used to check the purity and quantity of each magnetically sorted T cell population. Genomic DNA was isolated from each sorted fraction and quantified by UV absorbance on a Nanodrop 2000c.

Using the deep immunoSEQ assay, multiplex PCR amplified TCR CDR3 regions from genomic DNA. For each cell subset, the extracted genomic DNA was distributed evenly across all wells of several immunoSEQ 96-well plates, and each plate served as one replicate. For sorted subsets, each replicate PCR was loaded with approximately 190 ng genomic DNA, equivalent to approximately 27,000 T cell genomes. The purified libraries were quantified using a Qubit 3.0 fluorometer, sized with a Bioanalyzer 2100, and then quantified again using the KAPA Library Quantification kit. Every immunoSEQ 96-well plate was sequenced on a dedicated single-read 150-cycle Illumina NextSeq 550 flow cell. As for how the authors treated the data: The immunoSEQ output contained only junctional sequences without quality scores, so filtering could not match that applied to full-length reads. Sequences were annotated with PyIR, a Python wrapper for IgBLAST v1.9, and V/J genes and CDR3 were assigned using IMGT germline references. Reads were filtered out if the reads had weak V/J assignments (E-value above 1e-6), no CDR3, stop codons, out-of-frame junctions, or ambiguous translated residues. V3J clonotypes were defined as sequences sharing an identical inferred V gene, J gene, and CDR3 amino acid sequence. To compute the percentage overlap between repertoires, the number of shared unique clonotypes was divided by the size of the smaller repertoire. Repertoire richness was assessed with RTK rarefaction, the Chao1 estimator, and Recon v2.1 estimates of unobserved clonotypes. OLGA was used to compute generation probabilities for all TCRbeta clonotypes that the gDNA method yielded from a handful of donors. TCRdb's version of the immuneACCESS table is confined to in-frame rearrangements and falls short of the full clone set. An unresolved V gene accounts for under half of the shortfall where checked; the remainder is of unknown origin. V and J calls and clone size are copied from that table; D and trimming were computed from the DNA. The sample table records 700,000 or so clones; 55% to 75% of these occur just once. In total, the top ten clones hold roughly 1.8% of the sample.

This receptor was obtained from a woman aged 30 to 39 in good health. The rearrangement joined TRBV4-1 to TRBJ2-5, and TRBD1 matches 8 of the central bases. What was sequenced was memory CD4+ T cells sorted from blood. What the cell subset or site label conveys for this sample: CD45RA-negative fraction. The CDR3 protein: CASSQPDRGGTQYF. In nucleotides, the sequence is TGCGCCAGCAGCCAACCTGACAGGGGAGGGACCCAGTACTTC.